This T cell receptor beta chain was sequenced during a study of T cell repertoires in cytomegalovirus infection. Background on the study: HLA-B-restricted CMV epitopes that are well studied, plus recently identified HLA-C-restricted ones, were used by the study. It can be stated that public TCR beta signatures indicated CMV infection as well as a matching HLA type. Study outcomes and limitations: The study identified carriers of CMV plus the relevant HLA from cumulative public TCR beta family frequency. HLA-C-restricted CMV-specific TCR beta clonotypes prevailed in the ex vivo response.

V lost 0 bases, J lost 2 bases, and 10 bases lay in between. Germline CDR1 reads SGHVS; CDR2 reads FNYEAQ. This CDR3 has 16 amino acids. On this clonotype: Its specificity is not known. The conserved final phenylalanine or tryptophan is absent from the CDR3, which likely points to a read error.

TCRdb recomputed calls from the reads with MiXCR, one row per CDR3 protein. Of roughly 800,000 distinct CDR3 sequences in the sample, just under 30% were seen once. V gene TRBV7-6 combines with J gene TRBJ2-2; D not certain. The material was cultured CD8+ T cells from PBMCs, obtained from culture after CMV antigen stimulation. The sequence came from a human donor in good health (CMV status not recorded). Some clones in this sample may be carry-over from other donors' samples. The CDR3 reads CASSLALSGNTGELFV. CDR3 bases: TGTGCCAGCAGCTTAGCCCTCAGTGGTAACACCGGGGAGCTGTTTGTT.